One and the same sample provided the 3 T cell receptor beta chains below, sequenced in a study of blood T cell repertoires in COVID-19. Method: immunoSEQ multiplex PCR; TCRdb's copy keeps in-frame clones and lacks some. The table has some 530,000 clones, approximately 91% seen once; the top ten hold more than 7.5%. The source material was PBMCs or T cells enriched from blood (not recorded which). The receptors come from a woman aged 60-75 years who had recovered from COVID-19.

This clone was found a few times. This chain links TRBV9 with TRBJ1-4, with unresolved D. V gave up 2 bases and J gave up 4 bases, with 6 bases separating them. The length of the CDR3 is 13 residues. From germline, CDR1 is SGDLS and CDR2 YYNGEE. The CDR3 reads CASSVSINEKLFF. CDR3 coding DNA: TGTGCCAGCAGCGTGAGCATTAATGAAAAACTGTTTTTT.

The V gene is TRBV27, the J gene TRBJ2-7; the match to TRBD2 covers 7 bases. The CDR3 totals 16 residues. With 2 bases clipped from V and 1 base from J, the junction kept 8 bases outside the gene matches. CDR1 is MNHEY, CDR2 SMNVEV, per germline (reference sequence). The CDR3, as DNA: TGTGCCAGCAGTTTACGGGGGGAGGGAGCATCCTACGAGCAGTACGTC. It encodes CASSLRGEGASYEQYV.

This clone was recorded once. The chain recombines TRBV6-5 with TRBJ1-2; 7 bases fit TRBD1. CDR3 length: 15 amino acids. The germline gives CDR1 MNHEY, CDR2 SVGAGI. The junction had 13 bases not matched to a gene; V was cut back by 7 bases and J by 5 bases. Here the CDR3 DNA reads TGTGCCAGCACCTTAGAAACGACAGGGCGATATGGCTACACCTTC. Translating gives CASTLETTGRYGYTF.